The 24 T cell receptor beta chains listed next were all sequenced from one sample in a study of blood T cell repertoires in COVID-19. Sequencing used immunoSEQ multiplex PCR; TCRdb keeps in-frame clones, though not all of them. The repertoire has over 400,000 clones, 85% to 90% of them found once; the top ten carry roughly 8%. The sample comprised peripheral blood. Receptor source: a woman in her 50s with COVID-19, enrolled during active disease.

This rearrangement joins TRBV30 to TRBJ1-2, with TRBD1 as a possible D gene (6 bases). V dropped 2 bases and J dropped 0 bases, with 10 bases sitting between them. This CDR3 is built from 14 residues. Germline CDR1 and CDR2: GTSNPN and SVGIG (reference sequence). CDR3 sequence: CAWSPGQTNYGYTF. The CDR3 DNA reads TGTGCCTGGAGTCCCGGACAGACTAACTATGGCTACACCTTC.

This sequence joins TRBV9 and TRBJ1-1; possible D gene TRBD1, 6 bases. Germline V gene data show CDR1 as SGDLS and CDR2 as YYNGEE. Trimming took 0 bases from V and 6 from J, leaving 9 bases between them. The CDR3 extends over 13 amino acids. CDR3 amino acids: CASSVAGAPEAFF. In DNA form, the CDR3 reads TGTGCCAGCAGCGTAGCAGGGGCCCCTGAAGCTTTCTTT.

This clone has only a few counts. CDR3 protein: CASSMAWNTEAFF. In DNA, the CDR3 is TGCGCCAGCAGCATGGCTTGGAACACTGAAGCTTTCTTT. The rearrangement joins TRBV5-1 to TRBJ1-1; D not certain. V was shortened by 4 bases and J by 1 base, with 8 bases between the two germline ends. The CDR3 extends over 13 amino acids. The germline CDR1 and CDR2 sequences are SGHRS and YFSETQ. Using reference TRBV5-1 and TRBJ1-1 for the parts outside the CDR3, the full variable domain is KAGVTQTPRYLIKTRGQQVTLSCSPISGHRSVSWYQQTPGQGLQFLFEYFSETQRNKGNFPGRFSGRQFSNSRSEMNVSTLELGDSALYLCASSMAWNTEAFFGQGTRLTVV.

The chain combines TRBV19 with TRBJ2-3; D is possibly TRBD1 (6 bases). Trimming took 0 bases from V and 2 from J, leaving 12 bases between them. Per the germline V gene, CDR1 is LNHDA and CDR2 is SQIVND (reference sequence). CDR3 length: 16 residues. The CDR3 bases are TGTGCCAGTAGTATAGAGAGCAGGGGTCCCACAGATACGCAGTATTTT. Protein: CASSIESRGPTDTQYF.

V gene TRBV24-1 combines with J gene TRBJ2-3, with a possible D match to TRBD1 (6 bases). Trimming took 4 bases from V and 6 from J, leaving 16 bases between them. Germline lookup yields CDR1 KGHDR and CDR2 SFDVKD. The CDR3 contains 15 residues. This CDR3 reads CATSEPGRTGDTQYF. CDR3 nucleotides: TGTGCCACCAGTGAACCGGGACGAACAGGGGATACGCAGTATTTT.

This clone was recorded only once. This chain links TRBV6-5 with TRBJ1-4; a weak D match, TRBD1 (5 bases). The germline CDR1 and CDR2 sequences are MNHEY and SVGAGI. Between the trimmed V and J ends, which lost 7 bases and 4 bases, there was a span of 16 bases. The CDR3 covers 15 residues. For the CDR3, the DNA is TGTGCCAGCACTTTGCTACAGGTTATTAATGAAAAACTGTTTTTT. Translated, it gives CASTLLQVINEKLFF.

The chain recombines TRBV25-1 with TRBJ1-1; D gene ambiguous. Germline values: CDR1 MGHDK, CDR2 SYGVNS. The CDR3 contains 12 residues. The V gene lost 4 bases and the J gene lost 3 bases, with 6 bases spanning the gap. CDR3 DNA sequence: TGTGCCAGCAGTGGGCGGGACACTGAAGCTTTCTTT. Amino acids: CASSGRDTEAFF.

This clone was found once. The V call is TRBV9, the J call TRBJ1-3; TRBD1 is a possible D gene (6 bases). CDR1 and CDR2 from the germline V gene are SGDLS and YYNGEE. V was cut by 3 bases and J by 0 bases, with 13 bases left in between. CDR3 size: 16 residues. The CDR3 nucleotides read TGTGCCAGCAGCGACCCCATGGGGGCCTCTGGAAACACCATATATTTT. Its translation: CASSDPMGASGNTIYF.

This chain uses TRBV19 with TRBJ2-5; TRBD1 is a possible D gene (6 bases). V gave up 1 base and J gave up 4 bases, with 13 bases separating them. The germline CDR1 and CDR2 sequences are LNHDA and SQIVND (reference sequence). This CDR3 has 15 residues. This CDR3 reads CASSIGPGDGETQYF. CDR3 nucleotides: TGTGCCAGTAGTATAGGTCCAGGGGACGGAGAGACCCAGTACTTC.

The V gene is TRBV5-6, the J gene TRBJ1-2, with a weak D call TRBD1 (5 bases). The V gene lost 3 bases and the J gene lost 9 bases, with 15 bases spanning the gap. The CDR3 spans 13 residues. Germline V gene sequence: CDR1 SGHDT, CDR2 YYEEEE. As DNA, the CDR3 is TGTGCCAGCAGCTCTTACAGGTCCGACAGCTACACCTTC. Amino acid sequence: CASSSYRSDSYTF.

The chain links TRBV30 to TRBJ1-3; D call uncertain. Germline assignment: CDR1 GTSNPN and CDR2 SVGIG (reference sequence). This CDR3 spans 12 amino acids. V was cut by 5 bases and J by 2 bases, with 7 bases left in between. The CDR3, as DNA: TGTGCCTGGGTGAGCACTGGAAACACCATATATTTT. Translated: CAWVSTGNTIYF.

The chain joins TRBV13 to TRBJ1-1; TRBD1 matches 9 bases. V lost 4 bases, J lost 5 bases, and 5 bases stayed unmatched. The CDR3 extends over 14 amino acids. Per germline, CDR1 PRHDT and CDR2 FYEKMQ (reference sequence). CDR3 sequence reads: CASSSGDRATEAFF. In nucleotides, the CDR3 is TGTGCCAGCAGCTCTGGGGACAGGGCGACTGAAGCTTTCTTT. Filled out from reference TRBV13 and TRBJ1-1, the complete variable domain reads AAGVIQSPRHLIKEKRETATLKCYPIPRHDTVYWYQQGPGQDPQFLISFYEKMQSDKGSIPDRFSAQQFSDYHSELNMSSLELGDSALYFCASSSGDRATEAFFGQGTRLTVV.

This chain uses TRBV6-4 with TRBJ2-1; 9 nucleotides match TRBD2. The V gene end was trimmed by 0 bases and the J gene end by 3 bases; junction bases not matched to a gene: 3. CDR3 length equals 16 residues. Germline CDR1 is MRHNA and CDR2 is SNTAGT. The CDR3 reads CASSDSTRGGYNEQFF. CDR3 nucleotide sequence: TGTGCCAGCAGTGACTCGACGCGGGGGGGCTACAATGAGCAGTTCTTC.

This chain connects TRBV6-6 to TRBJ1-1; D is unclear. CDR1 and CDR2 from the germline V gene are MNHNY and SVGAGI (reference sequence). The CDR3 covers 13 residues. Trimming took off 4 bases at V and 1 base at J, with 7 bases between the two ends. The CDR3 protein is CASSFTPNTEAFF. The DNA of the CDR3 is TGTGCCAGCAGTTTTACACCGAACACTGAAGCTTTCTTT.

The chain uses TRBV5-1 and TRBJ2-2, with D possibly matching TRBD2 (6 bases). Trimming shortened V by 5 bases and J by 7 bases, and 18 bases separated the two germline ends. The CDR3 is made up of 15 amino acids. The germline CDR1 and CDR2 sequences are SGHRS and YFSETQ. The CDR3 DNA reads as TGCGCCAGCAGTGGAACCCCCCAGGGAGGCGGGGAGCTGTTTTTT. Translation: CASSGTPQGGGELFF.

The V and J genes are TRBV25-1 and TRBJ1-2; D is undetermined. CDR3 size: 13 residues. Germline loops: CDR1 MGHDK, CDR2 SYGVNS. Deletions cut 7 bases from V and 1 base from J, with 10 bases between. CDR3 DNA: TGTGCCAGCAACCGAGGCAATAACTATGGCTACACCTTC. Residues: CASNRGNNYGYTF.

The genes are TRBV6-5 and TRBJ1-2; D is possibly TRBD1 (5 bases). From germline, CDR1 is MNHEY and CDR2 SVGAGI. V was shortened by 3 bases and J by 4 bases, with 12 bases between the two germline ends. There are 14 residues in the CDR3. The CDR3 DNA reads as TGTGCCAGCAGTTATTTAGAGGGACTCTATGGCTACACCTTC. This codes for CASSYLEGLYGYTF.

The J gene is TRBJ2-7, the V gene TRBV2; 9 positions agree with TRBD1. This CDR3 spans 14 amino acids. V lost 6 bases, J lost 2 bases, and 5 bases stayed unmatched. Germline lookup yields CDR1 SNHLY and CDR2 FYNNEI. CDR3 residues: CASRQDRGPYEQYF. The CDR3 DNA is TGTGCCAGCAGGCAGGACAGGGGTCCCTACGAGCAGTACTTC.

The table lists this clone with a count of one. This chain links TRBV6-5 with TRBJ2-1, with a possible D match to TRBD1 (5 bases). The CDR3 length is 13 residues. The V gene's germline CDR1 is MNHEY and CDR2 SVGAGI. V dropped 7 bases and J dropped 5 bases, with 12 bases sitting between them. This CDR3 is CASTVTAHNEQFF. CDR3 nucleotide sequence: TGTGCCAGCACCGTGACAGCGCACAATGAGCAGTTCTTC.

The rearrangement links TRBV6-5 to TRBJ1-1, with D perhaps TRBD1 (6 bases). V was trimmed by 8 bases and J by 4 bases, leaving 20 bases between them. Germline assignment: CDR1 MNHEY and CDR2 SVGAGI. There are 15 residues in the CDR3. The CDR3 nucleotides read TGTGCCAGCGGACAGCCACACCTTACCCGCACTGAAGCTTTCTTT. This translates into CASGQPHLTRTEAFF.

V and J are TRBV6-1 and TRBJ2-1, with 8 bases aligning to TRBD1. This CDR3 region has 16 residues. V lost 0 bases, J lost 10 bases, and 11 bases stayed unmatched. CDR1 is MNHNS and CDR2 is SASEGT in the germline V gene. This CDR3 reads CASSEASGGPFEEQFF. CDR3 bases: TGTGCCAGCAGTGAAGCGTCAGGGGGCCCCTTTGAGGAGCAGTTCTTC.

The genes are TRBV5-1 and TRBJ1-1; D may be TRBD1 (6 bases). Germline loops: CDR1 SGHRS, CDR2 YFSETQ. The CDR3 contains 13 residues. Between the trimmed V and J ends, which lost 8 bases and 1 base, there was a span of 12 bases. CDR3 sequence: CASSPGENTEAFF. The CDR3 DNA reads as TGCGCCAGTTCCCCAGGGGAGAACACTGAAGCTTTCTTT.

The chain is built from TRBV9 and TRBJ1-1; 8 bases match TRBD1. The CDR3 extends over 15 amino acids. V lost 0 bases to trimming and J lost 6 bases; unmatched junction nucleotides: 7. Looked up from germline, CDR1 is SGDLS and CDR2 is YYNGEE. CDR3 amino acids: CASSVVPTQGAEAFF. The CDR3 region has the DNA TGTGCCAGCAGCGTAGTCCCCACACAGGGGGCTGAAGCTTTCTTT.

J is TRBJ1-3 and V is TRBV6-6; D is unresolved. CDR3 length: 15 residues. Looked up from germline, CDR1 is MNHNY and CDR2 is SVGAGI (reference sequence). V gave up 11 bases and J gave up 0 bases, with 17 bases separating them. The CDR3 DNA is TGTGCCGCCACCTCTCTACCTGTCTCTGGAAACACCATATATTTT. Encoded protein: CAATSLPVSGNTIYF.